One and the same sample provided the 29 T cell receptor beta chains below, sequenced in a study of fetal regulatory T cell absence and autoimmunity. Generated by immunoSEQ multiplex PCR, the TCRdb table keeps only in-frame clones and is missing some. The sample comprises 95,000 to 100,000 clones, 60% to 80% of which are singletons, and just under 2% rests with the top ten. Sequenced sample: pancreas tissue. Every receptor here comes from a male donor with IPEX syndrome.

The chain's CDR3 is CASSLGVQQKNIQYF. Here the CDR3 DNA reads TGTGCCAGCAGCTTAGGAGTGCAACAAAAAAACATTCAGTACTTC. The rearrangement links TRBV7-2 to TRBJ2-4; unclear D gene. This CDR3 is built from 15 residues. Trimming removed 1 base from V and 4 bases from J, with 11 bases in between. Germline lookup yields CDR1 SGHTA and CDR2 FQGNSA.

This clone was counted a single time. V and J are TRBV2 and TRBJ2-1; the D is unclear. The germline V and J ends were trimmed by 1 base and 0 bases, with 13 bases remaining between them. Germline CDR1 reads SNHLY; CDR2 reads FYNNEI. The CDR3 is made up of 17 amino acids. CDR3 loop: CASSEDPPNRSYNEQFF. The CDR3 DNA is TGTGCCAGCAGTGAAGACCCCCCGAACCGCTCCTACAATGAGCAGTTCTTC.

The chain recombines TRBV5-1 with TRBJ2-7, with 11 bases matching TRBD1. The CDR3 length is 16 residues. V gave up 0 bases and J gave up 2 bases; unmatched junction bases: 4. From germline, CDR1 is SGHRS and CDR2 YFSETQ. CDR3 residues: CASSLAPGQGAYEQYF. CDR3 DNA: TGCGCCAGCAGCTTGGCGCCGGGACAGGGGGCCTACGAGCAGTACTTC.

The chain is built from TRBV9 and TRBJ1-6; D gene uncertain. With 0 bases removed from V and 3 bases from J, the gap between germline ends came to 10 bases. CDR3 size: 16 residues. Per the germline V gene, CDR1 is SGDLS and CDR2 is YYNGEE. The CDR3 sequence: CASSVDSGRYNSPLHF. CDR3 sequence (DNA): TGTGCCAGCAGCGTAGACTCGGGCCGCTATAATTCACCCCTCCACTTT.

The CDR3 sequence: CAISESGALGYGYTF. For the CDR3, the DNA is TGTGCCATCAGTGAGTCGGGGGCGCTGGGCTATGGCTACACCTTC. The gene calls are TRBV10-3 and TRBJ1-2, with a possible D match to TRBD1 (6 bases). Trimming removed 0 bases from V and 4 bases from J, with 12 bases in between. Per the germline V gene, CDR1 is ENHRY and CDR2 is SYGVKD. The CDR3 covers 15 residues.

For the CDR3, the DNA is TGTGCCAGCAGTGGGTGGGAGCGGGACACCGGGGAGCTGTTTTTT. This gives the protein CASSGWERDTGELFF. This chain connects TRBV27 to TRBJ2-2, with D perhaps matching TRBD2 (6 bases). The CDR3 runs to 15 residues. Germline V lookup: CDR1 MNHEY, CDR2 SMNVEV (reference sequence). The V end lost 5 bases, the J end lost 3 bases, and 13 bases lay between the germline ends.

This clone came up a few times. The chain joins TRBV21-1 to TRBJ2-7. TRBV21-1 is marked as a pseudogene. The CDR3 sequence is 17 residues long. The CDR3 nucleotides read TGTGCCAGCAGCAAAGTATCATTTAGGCAGGGCGAGGGCGAGCAGTACTTC. Its protein is CASSKVSFRQGEGEQYF.

The chain has TRBV10-3 and TRBJ2-1; D gene uncertain. Germline V gene sequence: CDR1 ENHRY, CDR2 SYGVKD. The germline V and J ends were trimmed by 6 bases and 13 bases, with 13 bases remaining between them. The CDR3 length is 11 residues. In DNA form, the CDR3 reads TGTGCCATCAGCGGTTTTCAGAGACAGTTCTTC. Translated: CAISGFQRQFF.

This chain joins TRBV4-2 and TRBJ2-5; the D call may be TRBD1 or TRBD2 (5 bases each). V lost 1 base to trimming and J lost 0 bases, with 12 bases between them. Per germline, CDR1 LGHNA and CDR2 YNFKEQ. The CDR3 contains 16 residues. CDR3 sequence reads: CASSQVVGAYQETQYF. CDR3 sequence (DNA): TGTGCCAGCAGCCAAGTGGTCGGGGCGTACCAAGAGACCCAGTACTTC.

This clone was seen more than once but under ten times. The chain couples TRBV7-6 to TRBJ2-7; 9 nucleotides line up with TRBD1. Unmatched junction bases numbered 12, after V lost 5 bases and J lost 4 bases. This CDR3 comprises 16 residues. Germline V gene data show CDR1 as SGHVS and CDR2 as FNYEAQ. The CDR3 sequence: CASSLRGQGAPYEQYF. CDR3 DNA: TGTGCCAGCAGCCTGCGGGGACAGGGTGCCCCGTACGAGCAGTACTTC.

The chain combines TRBV6-6 with TRBJ1-2; perhaps TRBD1 as D (6 bases). The ends were cut back, 5 bases at V and 8 bases at J, with 9 bases in the middle. There are 11 residues in the CDR3. Germline V gene sequence: CDR1 MNHNY, CDR2 SVGAGI (reference sequence). The CDR3 nucleotides are TGTGCCAGCAGTACAGGGTTAGGCTACACCTTC. This gives the protein CASSTGLGYTF.

This clone was detected only once. The chain couples TRBV15 to TRBJ1-2; D ambiguous. With 1 base removed from V and 4 bases from J, the gap between germline ends came to 22 bases. This CDR3 has 18 residues. Germline CDR1 reads LNHNV; CDR2 reads YYDKDF (reference sequence). The CDR3 region is CATSRVGRPGLSGYGYTF. For the CDR3, the DNA is TGTGCCACCAGCAGAGTAGGGAGACCTGGCTTAAGTGGCTATGGCTACACCTTC.

A few counts support this clone. The chain joins TRBV4-1 to TRBJ1-5, with 11 bases matching TRBD1. J lost 4 bases, V lost 1 base, and 9 bases had no gene match. This CDR3 contains 18 residues. Germline V gives CDR1 MGHRA, CDR2 YSYEKL. CDR3 nucleotides: TGCGCCAGCAGCCAAGGTTCTCCGGGACAGGGGGTTAATCAGCCCCAGCATTTT. As protein: CASSQGSPGQGVNQPQHF.

This sequence joins TRBV7-2 and TRBJ2-2; no firm D call. CDR3 size: 12 residues. Germline V gene lookup returns CDR1 SGHTA and CDR2 FQGNSA. With 4 bases removed from V and 5 bases from J, the gap between germline ends came to 5 bases. The CDR3 DNA is TGTGCCAGCAGCTGGGTGACCGGGGAGCTGTTTTTT. Amino acid sequence: CASSWVTGELFF.

This chain links TRBV19 with TRBJ2-3; TRBD2 might be the D (6 bases). Germline V lookup: CDR1 LNHDA, CDR2 SQIVND (reference sequence). Trimming shortened V by 11 bases and J by 8 bases, and 14 bases separated the two germline ends. This CDR3 comprises 11 residues. The CDR3: CAVGTGVTQYF. The CDR3 nucleotides read TGTGCCGTAGGAACGGGGGTTACGCAGTATTTT.

This chain joins TRBV13 and TRBJ2-7; 9 bases match TRBD2. V was pared by 4 bases and J by 2 bases, with 15 bases of the junction left unmatched. This CDR3 spans 18 amino acids. Germline lookup yields CDR1 PRHDT and CDR2 FYEKMQ (reference sequence). This CDR3 is CASSSGHFSSGDTYEQYF. The CDR3 DNA follows: TGTGCCAGCAGCTCCGGACATTTTTCTAGCGGGGATACCTACGAGCAGTACTTC.

The rearrangement joins TRBV6-6 to TRBJ1-3; D call uncertain. Germline V lookup: CDR1 MNHNY, CDR2 SVGAGI (reference sequence). Trimming took off 6 bases at V and 1 base at J, with 10 bases between the two ends. The CDR3 sequence is 14 residues long. The DNA for the CDR3 is TGTGCCAGCAGGTCTACGGTGTCTGGAAACACCATATATTTT. As protein: CASRSTVSGNTIYF.

This sequence joins TRBV7-2 and TRBJ2-7; no clear D. Per the germline V gene, CDR1 is SGHTA and CDR2 is FQGNSA. CDR3 length equals 12 residues. V shed 5 bases and J shed 0 bases, with 5 bases lying between them. CDR3 nucleotide sequence: TGTGCCAGCAGCCGAAGCTCCTACGAGCAGTACTTC. Translating it yields CASSRSSYEQYF.

The V and J genes are TRBV5-5 and TRBJ2-5, with D uncertain. The CDR3 totals 14 residues. Trimming left V 3 bases short and J 2 bases short, with 11 bases between. Germline assignment: CDR1 SGHKS and CDR2 YYEKEE (reference sequence). The CDR3 DNA is TGTGCCAGCAGCTGGGTTTCAGGTCAAGAGACCCAGTACTTC. Its translation is CASSWVSGQETQYF. Combining the CDR3 with reference TRBV5-5 and TRBJ2-5 gives the whole variable domain DAGVTQSPTHLIKTRGQQVTLRCSPISGHKSVSWYQQVLGQGPQFIFQYYEKEERGRGNFPDRFSARQFPNYSSELNVNALLLGDSALYLCASSWVSGQETQYFGPGTRLLVL.

In DNA form, the CDR3 reads TGTGCCAGCAGCTTGGGACTAGCGGGAGGGACCGGGGAGCTGTTTTTT. Its protein is CASSLGLAGGTGELFF. The V gene is TRBV5-4, the J gene TRBJ2-2; 14 bases are a match to TRBD2. The CDR3 has 16 amino acids. V lost 0 bases and J lost 5; bases outside the gene matches: 0. Germline V gives CDR1 SGHNT, CDR2 YYREEE (reference sequence).

V usage is TRBV2 and J usage is TRBJ2-1; 7 bases are shared with TRBD1. The V and J ends lost 4 bases and 7 bases, in that order; junction bases with no gene match: 7. The V gene's germline CDR1 is SNHLY and CDR2 FYNNEI. The CDR3 contains 14 residues. CDR3 region: CASSGQGDMNEQFF. The CDR3 DNA follows: TGTGCCAGCAGTGGACAGGGAGATATGAATGAGCAGTTCTTC.

This clone was counted between two and nine times. The chain employs TRBV11-2 and TRBJ1-2; possibly TRBD1 for D (5 bases). The CDR3 contains 14 residues. Germline loops: CDR1 SGHAT, CDR2 FQNNGV. The V end lost 2 bases, the J end lost 4 bases, and 11 bases lay between the germline ends. The CDR3, as DNA: TGTGCCAGCAGCTTATATCCGGACACCTATGGCTACACCTTC. Translated, it gives CASSLYPDTYGYTF.

This chain connects TRBV4-3 to TRBJ2-3; D possibly uses TRBD1 or TRBD2 (6 bases each). The CDR3 contains 16 residues. Germline V gene lookup returns CDR1 LGHNA and CDR2 YSLEER. Trimming shortened V by 0 bases and J by 2 bases, and 12 bases separated the two germline ends. The DNA for the CDR3 is TGCGCCAGCAGCCAAGATTGGGGGGACAACACAGATACGCAGTATTTT. This sequence encodes CASSQDWGDNTDTQYF.

V gene TRBV15 combines with J gene TRBJ1-2; D is unresolved. V lost 0 bases to trimming and J lost 3 bases, with 5 bases between them. The CDR3 runs to 13 residues. Germline values: CDR1 LNHNV, CDR2 YYDKDF (reference sequence). The DNA of the CDR3 is TGTGCCACCAGCAGAGAAAGGCACTATGGCTACACCTTC. Its translation is CATSRERHYGYTF.

The count of this clone is one. This chain links TRBV11-3 with TRBJ2-3, with D possibly matching TRBD2 (6 bases). CDR1 SGHNT and CDR2 YENEEA come from the germline V gene. This CDR3 contains 14 residues. V lost 1 base and J 1 base, leaving 6 bases between the germline ends. In DNA form, the CDR3 reads TGTGCCAGCAGCTTAGGGGGGGGCACAGATACGCAGTATTTT. Translated: CASSLGGGTDTQYF.

The V gene is TRBV6-5, the J gene TRBJ1-2; possible D gene TRBD1, 5 bases. V lost 0 bases and J lost 4, with 12 bases in between. Germline V gene sequence: CDR1 MNHEY, CDR2 SVGAGI. There are 15 residues in the CDR3. The CDR3 DNA sequence: TGTGCCAGCAGTTACTCGACAGAAACTCTCTATGGCTACACCTTC. It specifies CASSYSTETLYGYTF.

This chain links TRBV27 with TRBJ1-2; 10 positions agree with TRBD1. The germline gives CDR1 MNHEY, CDR2 SMNVEV (reference sequence). The CDR3 length is 15 residues. V was pared by 5 bases and J by 1 base, with 4 bases of the junction left unmatched. The CDR3 spells CASSGGTGVNYGYTF. The CDR3 DNA follows: TGTGCCAGCAGTGGCGGGACAGGGGTTAACTATGGCTACACCTTC.

V is TRBV15 and J is TRBJ2-3; 7 bases match TRBD2. Trimming took 2 bases from V and 4 from J; bases not matched to a gene: 9. From germline, CDR1 is LNHNV and CDR2 YYDKDF (reference sequence). CDR3 size: 16 residues. Here the CDR3 reads CATSRNWAGVPDTQYF. The CDR3 nucleotides are TGTGCCACCAGCAGAAATTGGGCGGGAGTTCCAGATACGCAGTATTTT.

This chain links TRBV4-3 with TRBJ2-5; tentative D call: TRBD1 (5 bases). CDR1 and CDR2 from the germline V gene are LGHNA and YSLEER. There are 13 residues in the CDR3. V lost 1 base and J lost 3, with 6 bases in between. The CDR3, as DNA: TGCGCCAGCAGCCAAGCAGGGAAAGAGACCCAGTACTTC. Its translation: CASSQAGKETQYF.